The 11 T cell receptor beta chains given below trace back to one sample, sequenced in a study of Ad26.COV2.S vaccination and SARS-CoV-2 variants. Treatment described: some 19 received Ad26.COV2.S at low or high dose, single or two shots; roughly 5 received placebo; per-sample allocation not given. Material that was analyzed had been drawn on day 63 after the first vaccine or placebo injection. Method: immunoSEQ multiplex PCR; TCRdb's copy keeps in-frame clones and lacks some. Among about 370,000 clones listed, approximately 90% were seen once. The source was peripheral blood, collected in a trial of Ad26.COV2.S vaccine versus placebo. The receptors shown here come from a person between 18 and 59 years old who received the Ad26.COV2.S COVID-19 vaccine or a placebo.

Turning to this clone: Other DNA sequences in the sample encode the same CDR3. The V and J genes are TRBV5-1 and TRBJ1-1, with no clear D. Germline-derived CDR1 and CDR2 are SGHRS and YFSETQ. V was clipped by 1 base and J by 1 base, with 5 bases between them. The CDR3 consists of 13 residues. The CDR3 nucleotides read TGCGCCAGCAGCTTGCAGGAGAACACTGAAGCTTTCTTT. As protein: CASSLQENTEAFF.

In its sample, this clone was seen once. CDR3 sequence (DNA): TGTGCCAGCAGCCAAGACCAGGGGGCATCAGAGACCCAGTACTTC. Its protein product is CASSQDQGASETQYF. The V and J genes are TRBV4-2 and TRBJ2-5, with TRBD1 matching over 8 bases. This CDR3 contains 15 residues. Per the germline V gene, CDR1 is LGHNA and CDR2 is YNFKEQ. Trimming at V came to 0 bases and at J to 4 bases, leaving 4 bases not matched to a gene.

V is TRBV2 and J is TRBJ1-1; a possible D gene is TRBD1 (5 bases). V shed 2 bases and J shed 5 bases, with 12 bases lying between them. Germline loops: CDR1 SNHLY, CDR2 FYNNEI. This CDR3 contains 14 residues. CDR3 loop: CASSEQGRITEAFF. The DNA for the CDR3 is TGTGCCAGCAGTGAACAGGGAAGAATAACTGAAGCTTTCTTT.

This clone was observed a handful of times. The J gene is TRBJ1-3, the V gene TRBV7-7; 8 nucleotides line up with TRBD1. The length of the CDR3 is 15 residues. The V gene end was trimmed by 5 bases and the J gene end by 0 bases; junction bases not matched to a gene: 3. Per the germline V gene, CDR1 is SSHAT and CDR2 is FNYEAQ (reference sequence). CDR3 coding DNA: TGTGCCAGCAGCCAACAGGGGGTCTCTGGAAACACCATATATTTT. This gives the protein CASSQQGVSGNTIYF.

This chain uses TRBV9 with TRBJ1-1; tentatively, D is TRBD1 (5 bases). Per germline, CDR1 SGDLS and CDR2 YYNGEE. The CDR3 extends over 15 amino acids. Trimming shortened V by 3 bases and J by 2 bases, and 14 bases separated the two germline ends. The CDR3 loop reads CASSAVGGPNTEAFF. CDR3 nucleotides: TGTGCCAGCAGCGCCGTGGGGGGACCCAACACTGAAGCTTTCTTT.

This chain links TRBV3-1 (or the pseudogene TRBV3-2) with TRBJ2-7; 7 nucleotides align to TRBD1. The CDR3 totals 13 residues. Germline loops: CDR1 LGHDT, CDR2 YNNKEL (reference sequence). After removal of 2 bases from V and 4 bases from J, the junction contained 2 bases not matched to a gene. The DNA for the CDR3 is TGTGCCAGCAGCCAACAGGGGGTTTACGAGCAGTACTTC. This encodes CASSQQGVYEQYF.

V gene TRBV15 combines with J gene TRBJ2-1; 10 bases map to TRBD1. This CDR3 contains 16 residues. From germline, CDR1 is LNHNV and CDR2 YYDKDF (reference sequence). V gave up 3 bases and J gave up 7 bases; unmatched junction bases: 9. Written as DNA, the CDR3 is TGTGCCACCAGCAGTACCGGGACAGGGGTGTTTAATGAGCAGTTCTTC. As protein: CATSSTGTGVFNEQFF. The variable domain in full, with the rest retrieved from reference TRBV15 and TRBJ2-1, is DAMVIQNPRYQVTQFGKPVTLSCSQTLNHNVMYWYQQKSSQAPKLLFHYYDKDFNNEADTPDNFQSRRPNTSFCFLDIRSPGLGDTAMYLCATSSTGTGVFNEQFFGPGTRLTVL.

The chain uses TRBV7-9 and TRBJ2-3; D call uncertain. The germline gives CDR1 SEHNR, CDR2 FQNEAQ (reference sequence). This CDR3 spans 13 amino acids. Trimming removed 6 bases from V and 2 bases from J, with 9 bases in between. The CDR3 is CASSRLPTDTQYF. CDR3 coding DNA: TGTGCCAGCAGTCGGCTACCCACAGATACGCAGTATTTT.

The chain joins TRBV6-5 to TRBJ1-5, with no clear D. The CDR3 runs 13 residues. CDR1 MNHEY and CDR2 SVGAGI come from the germline V gene. V was pared by 3 bases and J by 4 bases, with 7 bases between. CDR3 bases: TGTGCCAGCAGTTATTCACGGAATCAGCCCCAGCATTTT. As protein: CASSYSRNQPQHF.

The chain is built from TRBV7-9 and TRBJ2-7; no definite D call. Trimming removed 3 bases from V and 0 bases from J, with 12 bases in between. In germline, CDR1 is SEHNR, CDR2 FQNEAQ (reference sequence). The CDR3 has 15 amino acids. The CDR3 is CASSFPHAPSYEQYF. DNA of the CDR3: TGTGCCAGCAGCTTCCCCCACGCCCCCTCCTACGAGCAGTACTTC.

The rearrangement links TRBV7-2 to TRBJ1-1; TRBD1 is a possible D gene (6 bases). Trimming removed 1 base at V and 1 base at J, with 13 bases between. CDR1 is SGHTA, CDR2 FQGNSA, per germline. CDR3 length: 16 residues. CDR3 region: CASSLVGGRTNTEAFF. For the CDR3, the DNA is TGTGCCAGCAGCTTAGTAGGGGGACGGACGAACACTGAAGCTTTCTTT.